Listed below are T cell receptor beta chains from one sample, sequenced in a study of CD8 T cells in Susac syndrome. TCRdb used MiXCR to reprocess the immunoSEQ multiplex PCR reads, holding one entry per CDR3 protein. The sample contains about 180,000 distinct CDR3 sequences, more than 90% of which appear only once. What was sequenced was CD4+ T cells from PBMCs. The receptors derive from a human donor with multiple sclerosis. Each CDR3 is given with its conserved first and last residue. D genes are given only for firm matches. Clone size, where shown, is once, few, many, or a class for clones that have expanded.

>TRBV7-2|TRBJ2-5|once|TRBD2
CASSLQRGGGETQYF
TGTGCCAGCAGCTTACAGCGGGGGGGCGGGGAGACCCAGTACTTC
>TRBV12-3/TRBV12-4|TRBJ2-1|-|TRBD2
CASSFPRGGNNEQFF
TGTGCCAGCAGTTTTCCTCGCGGGGGAAACAATGAGCAGTTCTTC
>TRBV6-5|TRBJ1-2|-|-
CASSRGGEVGGYTF
TGTGCCAGCAGTCGGGGGGGAGAAGTTGGCGGCTACACCTTC
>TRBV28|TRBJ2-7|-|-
CASSRPWGEQYF
TGTGCCAGCAGTCGCCCGTGGGGCGAGCAGTACTTC
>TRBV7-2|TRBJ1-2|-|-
CASSFGGLSGYTF
TGTGCCAGCAGCTTCGGGGGCTTGAGCGGCTACACCTTC
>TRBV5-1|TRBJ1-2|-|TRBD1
CASSPLSGGNGYTF
TGCGCCAGCAGCCCCCTCTCAGGGGGTAATGGCTACACCTTC
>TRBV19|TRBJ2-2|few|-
CASSILTGELFF
TGTGCCAGTAGTATTCTCACCGGGGAGCTGTTTTTT
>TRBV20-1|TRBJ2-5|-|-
CSARGRQETQYF
TGCAGTGCTAGGGGCAGGCAAGAGACCCAGTACTTC
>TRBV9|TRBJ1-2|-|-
CASSVGPGASVGYTF
TGTGCCAGCAGCGTAGGTCCGGGGGCGAGTGTTGGCTACACCTTC
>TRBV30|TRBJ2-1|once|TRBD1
CAWSRGTNNEQFF
TGTGCCTGGAGCAGGGGGACCAACAATGAGCAGTTCTTC
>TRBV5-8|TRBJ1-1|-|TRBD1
CASSAGQGRTEAFF
TGTGCCAGCAGCGCCGGACAGGGCCGAACTGAAGCTTTCTTT
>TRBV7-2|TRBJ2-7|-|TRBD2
CASSFDSGAVSYEQYF
TGTGCCAGCAGCTTCGATAGCGGGGCGGTATCCTACGAGCAGTACTTC
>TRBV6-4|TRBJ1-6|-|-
CASSEDPGWSPLHF
TGTGCCAGCAGTGAGGATCCGGGGTGGTCACCCCTCCACTTT
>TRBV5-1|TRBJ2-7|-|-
CASSAGQTPTYEQYF
TGCGCCAGCAGCGCGGGACAGACTCCAACCTACGAGCAGTACTTC
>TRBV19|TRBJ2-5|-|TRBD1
CATVDRAQETQYF
TGTGCCACCGTTGACAGGGCACAAGAGACCCAGTACTTC
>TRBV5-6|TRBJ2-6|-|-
CASSFRGFVANVLTF
TGTGCCAGCAGCTTCCGGGGGTTCGTGGCCAACGTCCTGACTTTC